A selection of T cell receptor beta chains follows, all from one sample in a study of cytomegalovirus exposure and HLA in healthy donors. Produced via immunoSEQ multiplex PCR; TCRdb's table is partial and in-frame only. The sample lists about 140,000 clones, 80% to 90% occurring once. The sample was PBMCs. The receptor source for this set is a woman in her thirties in good health and CMV-seronegative. Each CDR3 is given with its conserved first and last residue. A D gene is named only where the DNA matches it firmly. Clone size is stated in some rows and not others, as once, few, many or a class when expanded.

V gene	D gene	clone size	J gene	CDR3 DNA	CDR3 protein
TRBV2	.	.	TRBJ1-1	TGTGCCAGCGAACCGGGACAGAACACTGAAGCTTTCTTT	CASEPGQNTEAFF
TRBV7-9	.	few	TRBJ1-2	TGTGCCAGCACAGCCATGAGGGGCTACACCTTC	CASTAMRGYTF
TRBV28	.	once	TRBJ2-7	TGTGCCAGCAGTTTCAGTGCCCGCACCTCCTCCTACGAGCAGTACTTC	CASSFSARTSSYEQYF
TRBV6-5	TRBD2	few	TRBJ2-7	TGTGCCAGCAGTCCACTAGCGGGGGGCGGTGGCGAGCAGTACTTC	CASSPLAGGGGEQYF
TRBV10-3	.	.	TRBJ1-6	TGTGCCATCAGTGAGTCGCGAGGGGGAGATTCACCCCTCCACTTT	CAISESRGGDSPLHF
TRBV7-6	TRBD1	.	TRBJ1-1	TGTGCCAGCAGCCCCGGGACAGAGGAAGCTTTCTTT	CASSPGTEEAFF
TRBV4-2	TRBD1	.	TRBJ1-3	TGTGCCAGCAGCCATGACAGGGTGTCAGGAAACACCATATATTTT	CASSHDRVSGNTIYF
TRBV28	TRBD2	.	TRBJ2-7	TGTGCCAGCAGTTCCTTTTACGGGGGGGATTTCTACGAGCAGTACTTC	CASSSFYGGDFYEQYF
TRBV7-9	.	.	TRBJ1-4	TGTGCCAGCGCCCTATCACCAACTAATGAAAAACTGTTTTTT	CASALSPTNEKLFF
TRBV27	.	.	TRBJ1-6	TGTGCCAGCAGTTTAAGAACAGGGATAAGTAATTCACCCCTCCACTTT	CASSLRTGISNSPLHF
TRBV6-1	.	once	TRBJ2-7	TGTGCCAGCAGTGGCAGGGGCTCGGACGAGCAGTACTTC	CASSGRGSDEQYF
TRBV5-1	.	.	TRBJ1-3	TGCGCCAGCAGCTTGGTAGGGAGCTCTGGAAACACCATATATTTT	CASSLVGSSGNTIYF
TRBV5-1	.	.	TRBJ2-7	TGCGCCAGCAGCACCGGCGTGGGGCAAACCTACGAGCAGTACTTC	CASSTGVGQTYEQYF
TRBV5-6	.	.	TRBJ1-3	TGTGCCAGCAGCTGGAGGCACGGGTCTGGAAACACCATATATTTT	CASSWRHGSGNTIYF
TRBV27	TRBD2	.	TRBJ2-1	TGTGCCAGCAGTTTCGGGACTAGCGGGGGGTACAATGAGCAGTTCTTC	CASSFGTSGGYNEQFF
TRBV6-1	.	.	TRBJ1-2	TGTGCCAGCAGGACGGGAGCTAACTATGGCTACACCTTC	CASRTGANYGYTF
TRBV6-1	TRBD1	.	TRBJ1-5	TGTGCCAGCAGGGCAGGGGGGAGCAATCAGCCCCAGCATTTT	CASRAGGSNQPQHF
TRBV5-4	.	.	TRBJ2-1	TGTGCCAGCAGCTTGGCTATGCAGGGTGGTGAGCAGTTCTTC	CASSLAMQGGEQFF
TRBV5-4	TRBD2	.	TRBJ2-3	TGTGCCAGCAGCACCCCGACTAGCTCCGCAGATACGCAGTATTTT	CASSTPTSSADTQYF
TRBV14	.	.	TRBJ2-2	TGTGCCAGCAGCCCCCGGCGGGTTCGCGACACCGGGGAGCTGTTTTTT	CASSPRRVRDTGELFF
TRBV6-6	.	.	TRBJ1-4	TGTGCCAGCAGTTACCCCCCACGGCGGGCGGAAAAACTGTTTTTT	CASSYPPRRAEKLFF
TRBV6-6	.	.	TRBJ2-7	TGTGCCAGCAGCCCTCGAGTATACTCCTACGAGCAGTACTTC	CASSPRVYSYEQYF
TRBV11-2	.	.	TRBJ2-5	TGTGCCAGCAGCTTAGCATGGTGGGCCCTAGAGACCCAGTACTTC	CASSLAWWALETQYF
TRBV27	TRBD2	.	TRBJ2-3	TGTGCCAGCAGTAAGGGACTAGCGGGGAGGGATACGCAGTATTTT	CASSKGLAGRDTQYF
TRBV5-1	.	.	TRBJ2-4	TGCGCCAGCAGCTCTTTGGACAGCAAGATATCGTACTTC	CASSSLDSKISYF
TRBV7-2	.	.	TRBJ1-2	TGTGCCAGCAGCCAAAGGGGTGGCAGGGACTATGGCTACACCTTC	CASSQRGGRDYGYTF
TRBV2	.	.	TRBJ2-5	TGTGCCAGCAGTGTTCGAGACCACGAGGCGTCCCAGTACTTC	CASSVRDHEASQYF
TRBV28	.	.	TRBJ2-2	TGTGCCAGCAGGAAACAGGGCGCGAACACCGGGGAGCTGTTTTTT	CASRKQGANTGELFF
TRBV19	.	.	TRBJ1-5	TGTGCCAGTACTCAGGGGCAAGGCAATCAGCCCCAGCATTTT	CASTQGQGNQPQHF
TRBV9	TRBD1	.	TRBJ2-7	TGTGCCAGCAGCGTAGGAGGGGGCACCTCCTACGAGCAGTACTTC	CASSVGGGTSYEQYF
TRBV6-5	.	.	TRBJ2-5	TGTGCCAGCAGTTACCCGGGACAACAAGAGACCCAGTACTTC	CASSYPGQQETQYF
TRBV7-8	.	few	TRBJ1-5	TGTGCCAGCAGCTACGACATTGATCAGCCCCAGCATTTT	CASSYDIDQPQHF
TRBV9	TRBD1	.	TRBJ1-2	TGTGCCAGCAGCGAAAGGACAGGGGATGCGAGGGGCTACACCTTC	CASSERTGDARGYTF
TRBV2	TRBD1	.	TRBJ1-6	TGTGCCAGCAGTAGGGACAGCCCGAATTCACCCCTCCACTTT	CASSRDSPNSPLHF
TRBV28	TRBD2	once	TRBJ2-7	TGTGCCAGCTGCACTAGCGGGACCTCCTACGAGCAGTACTTC	CASCTSGTSYEQYF
TRBV6-5	TRBD1	.	TRBJ2-7	TGTGCCAGCAGGACGGGACAGGGTCGATACGAGCAGTACTTC	CASRTGQGRYEQYF
TRBV19	.	few	TRBJ1-5	TGTGCCAGTAGTATGTGGGCATATAGCAATCAGCCCCAGCATTTT	CASSMWAYSNQPQHF
TRBV19	TRBD2	.	TRBJ2-3	TGTGCCAGTAGTACCGGGACTAGCGGGGGCCAACATACGGAGTATTTT	CASSTGTSGGQHTEYF
TRBV29-1	.	.	TRBJ1-1	TGCAGCGCCAGGACAGATTTGAACACTGAAGCTTTCTTT	CSARTDLNTEAFF
TRBV2	TRBD1	.	TRBJ1-2	TGTGCCAACAAATCCGGGACAGGGGTCTATGGCTACACCTTC	CANKSGTGVYGYTF
TRBV28	.	.	TRBJ2-1	TGTGCCTCCGAGACAGGCATATACAATGAGCAGTTCTTC	CASETGIYNEQFF
TRBV25-1	.	.	TRBJ2-3	TGTGCCAGCAGTGAGGGTCTAGCGTCGGTCGGAGATACGCAGTATTTT	CASSEGLASVGDTQYF
TRBV27	TRBD1	.	TRBJ1-5	TGTGCCAGCAGTCCCAGGGGGGCCAGAAACGGCAATCAGCCCCAGCATTTT	CASSPRGARNGNQPQHF
TRBV25-1	.	.	TRBJ2-3	TGTGCCAGCAGCAAGACGACATATACGCAGTATTTT	CASSKTTYTQYF
TRBV15	.	few	TRBJ1-1	TGTGCCACCACGTTTGGCAGGGAAGCTGAAGCTTTCTTT	CATTFGREAEAFF
TRBV5-4	.	.	TRBJ2-1	TGTGCCAGCAGCCACAGGGTAGGTGTAGATGAGCAGTTCTTC	CASSHRVGVDEQFF
TRBV25-1	TRBD2	once	TRBJ2-5	TGTGCCAGCAGTGAGTTACTAGCGGGGGGGCCAGAGACCCAGTACTTC	CASSELLAGGPETQYF
TRBV20-1	.	.	TRBJ2-7	TGCAGTGCTAGGGCAGACTACGAGCAGTACTTC	CSARADYEQYF
TRBV6-6	.	.	TRBJ2-5	TGTGCCAGCAGTCGCGGGGGCGGAGGGCAAGAGACCCAGTACTTC	CASSRGGGGQETQYF
TRBV18	TRBD1	.	TRBJ2-7	TGTGCCAGCTCACCGGGACAGGGAAAACAATCCTACGAGCAGTACTTC	CASSPGQGKQSYEQYF
TRBV2	.	.	TRBJ1-2	TGTGCCAGCAGCCTCGAGCGGGAGTACACCTTC	CASSLEREYTF
TRBV19	.	.	TRBJ1-5	TGTGCCAGTAATAACAGGGGCAATCAGCCCCAGCATTTT	CASNNRGNQPQHF
TRBV5-5	.	.	TRBJ1-1	TGTGCCAGCAGCTTGGTCAAAGGCGTCGGGGTCCTGAACACTGAAGCTTTCTTT	CASSLVKGVGVLNTEAFF
TRBV7-7	.	.	TRBJ1-1	TGTGCCAGCAGCCGGGATCGAAACACTGAAGCTTTCTTT	CASSRDRNTEAFF
TRBV6-4	TRBD1	.	TRBJ1-1	TGTGCCAGCAGTTTAACAGGGGGAGGTTTGACTGAAGCTTTCTTT	CASSLTGGGLTEAFF